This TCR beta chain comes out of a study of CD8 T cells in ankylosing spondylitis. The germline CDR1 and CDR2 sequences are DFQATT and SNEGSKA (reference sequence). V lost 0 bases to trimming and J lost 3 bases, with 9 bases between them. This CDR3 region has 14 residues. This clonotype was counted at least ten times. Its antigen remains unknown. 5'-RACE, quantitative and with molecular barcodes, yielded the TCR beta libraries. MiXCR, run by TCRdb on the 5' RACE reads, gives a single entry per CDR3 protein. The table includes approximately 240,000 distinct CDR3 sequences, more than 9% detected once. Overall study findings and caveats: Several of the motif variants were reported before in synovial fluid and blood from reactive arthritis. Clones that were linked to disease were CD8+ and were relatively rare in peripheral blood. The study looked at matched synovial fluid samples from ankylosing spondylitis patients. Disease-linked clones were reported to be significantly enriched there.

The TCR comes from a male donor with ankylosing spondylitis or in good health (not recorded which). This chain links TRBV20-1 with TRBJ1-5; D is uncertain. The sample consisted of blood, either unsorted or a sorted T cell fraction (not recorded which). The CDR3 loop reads CSARDNRDNQPQHF. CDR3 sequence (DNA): TGCAGTGCTAGAGATAACCGAGACAATCAGCCCCAGCATTTT.